The 3 T cell receptor beta chains in this list originate from one sample, sequenced in a study of control samples from healthy donors and cancer patients (dated by TCRdb to 2018 to 2021). Libraries were constructed by the immunoSEQ multiplex PCR assay. This is the immuneACCESS table as TCRdb keeps it, with only in-frame sequences that have V and J called. A part of the clones is gone; compared with another copy, unresolved V genes explain less than half, and the rest is unexplained. Counted in this sample were around 120,000 clones; 88% of them appeared once. The ten largest clones represent 2.3% of the sample. Source material: blood. The receptor source for this set is a woman aged 70 to 79 in good health.

J is TRBJ1-1 and V is TRBV20-1; D unresolved. The V and J ends lost 3 bases and 3 bases respectively, with 14 bases between them. This CDR3 contains 14 residues. Germline CDR1 and CDR2: DFQATT and SNEGSKA (reference sequence). CDR3 region: CSASSVNVDTEAFF. CDR3 nucleotides: TGCAGTGCTAGTTCGGTGAACGTGGACACTGAAGCTTTCTTT.

The V gene is TRBV18, the J gene TRBJ1-3; D is unresolved. This CDR3 contains 17 residues. V shed 0 bases and J shed 0 bases, with 12 bases lying between them. Germline assignment: CDR1 KGHSH and CDR2 LQKENI. CDR3 sequence reads: CASSPPGGLSSGNTIYF. CDR3 DNA: TGTGCCAGCTCACCACCGGGAGGGCTGAGCTCTGGAAACACCATATATTTT.

The V call is TRBV20-1, the J call TRBJ2-1, with D perhaps matching TRBD2 (6 bases). The CDR3 extends over 13 amino acids. The germline V gene encodes CDR1 DFQATT and CDR2 SNEGSKA (reference sequence). V was shortened by 3 bases and J by 9 bases, with 15 bases between the two germline ends. The CDR3 sequence: CSASALARGEQFF. The CDR3 DNA reads as TGCAGTGCTAGTGCGCTAGCGAGGGGTGAGCAGTTCTTC.